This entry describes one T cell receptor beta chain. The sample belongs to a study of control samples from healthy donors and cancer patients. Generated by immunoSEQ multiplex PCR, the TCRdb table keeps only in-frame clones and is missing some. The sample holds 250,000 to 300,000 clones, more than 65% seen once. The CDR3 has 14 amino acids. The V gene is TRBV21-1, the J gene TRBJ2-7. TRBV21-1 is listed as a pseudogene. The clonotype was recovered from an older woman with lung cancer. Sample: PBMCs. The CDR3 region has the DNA TGTGCCAGCTGGGGTTTCCCAGGGAGCTACGAGCAGTACTTC. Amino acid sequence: CASWGFPGSYEQYF.